The T cell receptor (beta chain) under discussion was sequenced for a study of blood T cell repertoires in COVID-19. Study overall: Some COVID-19 samples were acute and others convalescent; all came from the United States, Italy and Spain.

Per the study methods: Estimates of nucleated cell counts were drawn from the amplification of reference gene primers. Libraries were prepared by immunoSEQ multiplex PCR; TCRdb keeps only in-frame clonotypes and omits some of them. The V and J calls and clone size are taken from that table; D and trimming were inferred from the DNA. The sample carries over 110,000 clones, around 89% recorded once. Per the germline V gene, CDR1 is KGHSH and CDR2 is LQKENI. CDR3 length: 13 amino acids. Trimming shortened V by 3 bases and J by 5 bases, and 10 bases separated the two germline ends. V and J are TRBV18 and TRBJ1-2, with D possibly TRBD1 on 5 matching bases. The specimen was peripheral blood. The clonotype originates from a human donor in a cohort sampled during active COVID-19. CDR3 sequence reads: CASSPGQLYGYTF. CDR3 coding DNA: TGTGCCAGCTCACCGGGGCAGCTTTATGGCTACACCTTC.